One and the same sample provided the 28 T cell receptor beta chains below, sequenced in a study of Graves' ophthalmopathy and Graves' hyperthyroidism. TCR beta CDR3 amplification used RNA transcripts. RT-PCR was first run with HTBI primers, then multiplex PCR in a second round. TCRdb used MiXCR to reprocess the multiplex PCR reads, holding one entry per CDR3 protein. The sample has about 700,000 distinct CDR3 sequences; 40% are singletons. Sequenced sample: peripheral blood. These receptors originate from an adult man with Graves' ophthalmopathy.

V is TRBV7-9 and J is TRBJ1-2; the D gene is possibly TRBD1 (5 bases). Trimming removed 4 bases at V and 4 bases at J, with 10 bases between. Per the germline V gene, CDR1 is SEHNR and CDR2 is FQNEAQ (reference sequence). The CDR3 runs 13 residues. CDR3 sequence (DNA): TGTGCCAGCAGCTCGGGACCCGGCTATGGCTACACCTTC. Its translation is CASSSGPGYGYTF.

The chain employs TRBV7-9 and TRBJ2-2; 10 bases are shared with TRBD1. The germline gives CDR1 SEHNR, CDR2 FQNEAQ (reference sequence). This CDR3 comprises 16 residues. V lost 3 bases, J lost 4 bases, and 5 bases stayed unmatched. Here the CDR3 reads CASSLGQGKSTGELFF. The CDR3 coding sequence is TGTGCCAGCAGCTTGGGACAGGGGAAGTCCACCGGGGAGCTGTTTTTT. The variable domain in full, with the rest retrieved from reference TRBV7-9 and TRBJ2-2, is DTGVSQNPRHKITKRGQNVTFRCDPISEHNRLYWYRQTLGQGPEFLTYFQNEAQLEKSRLLSDRFSAERPKGSFSTLEIQRTEQGDSAMYLCASSLGQGKSTGELFFGEGSRLTVL.

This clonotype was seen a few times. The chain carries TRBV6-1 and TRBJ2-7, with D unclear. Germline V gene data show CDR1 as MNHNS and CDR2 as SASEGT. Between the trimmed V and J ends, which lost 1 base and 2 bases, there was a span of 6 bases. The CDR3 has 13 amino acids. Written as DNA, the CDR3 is TGTGCCAGCAGTGAAGTCGAACCCTACGAGCAGTACTTC. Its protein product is CASSEVEPYEQYF.

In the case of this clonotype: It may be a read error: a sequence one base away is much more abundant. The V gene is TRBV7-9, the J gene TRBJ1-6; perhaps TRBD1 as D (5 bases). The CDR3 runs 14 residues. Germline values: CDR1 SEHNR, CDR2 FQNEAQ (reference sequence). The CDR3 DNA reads TGTGCCAGCAGCGAGTCAGGGTTTAATTCACCCCCCCACTTT. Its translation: CASSESGFNSPPHF. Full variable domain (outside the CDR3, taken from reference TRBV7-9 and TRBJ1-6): DTGVSQNPRHKITKRGQNVTFRCDPISEHNRLYWYRQTLGQGPEFLTYFQNEAQLEKSRLLSDRFSAERPKGSFSTLEIQRTEQGDSAMYLCASSESGFNSPPHFGNGTRLTVT.

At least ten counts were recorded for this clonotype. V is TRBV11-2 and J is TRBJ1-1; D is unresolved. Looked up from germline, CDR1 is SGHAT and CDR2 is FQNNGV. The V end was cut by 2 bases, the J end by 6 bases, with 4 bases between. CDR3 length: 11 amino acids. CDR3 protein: CASSLLSEAFF. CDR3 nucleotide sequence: TGTGCCAGCAGCTTATTATCTGAAGCTTTCTTT.

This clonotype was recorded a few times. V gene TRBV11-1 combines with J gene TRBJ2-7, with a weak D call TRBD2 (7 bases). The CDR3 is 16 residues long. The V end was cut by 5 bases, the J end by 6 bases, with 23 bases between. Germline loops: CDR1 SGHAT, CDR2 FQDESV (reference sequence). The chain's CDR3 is CASSQGGGLVQIEQYF. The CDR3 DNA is TGTGCCAGCAGCCAAGGGGGAGGACTAGTTCAAATCGAGCAGTACTTC.

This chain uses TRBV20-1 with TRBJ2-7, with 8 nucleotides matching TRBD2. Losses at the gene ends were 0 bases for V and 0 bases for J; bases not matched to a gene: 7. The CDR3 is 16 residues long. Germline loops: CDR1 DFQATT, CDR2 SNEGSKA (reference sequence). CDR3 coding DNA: TGCAGTGCTAGAGATTTTTTAGCGGGATCCTCCTACGAGCAGTACTTC. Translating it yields CSARDFLAGSSYEQYF.

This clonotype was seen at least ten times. DNA of the CDR3: TGTGCCAGCAGCCCGGACAGGGCAAATCAGCCCCAGCATTTT. It translates to CASSPDRANQPQHF. The rearrangement joins TRBV11-2 to TRBJ1-5; TRBD1 matches 8 bases. CDR1 SGHAT and CDR2 FQNNGV come from the germline V gene. The CDR3 totals 14 residues. Trimming cost V 5 bases and J 4 bases; bases outside gene matches: 4.

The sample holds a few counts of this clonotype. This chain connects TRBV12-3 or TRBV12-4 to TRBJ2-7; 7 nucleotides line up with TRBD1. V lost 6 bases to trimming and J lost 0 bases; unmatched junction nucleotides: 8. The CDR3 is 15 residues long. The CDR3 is CASSLRDRISYEQYF. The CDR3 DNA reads TGTGCCAGCAGCCTCCGGGACAGAATCTCCTACGAGCAGTACTTC.

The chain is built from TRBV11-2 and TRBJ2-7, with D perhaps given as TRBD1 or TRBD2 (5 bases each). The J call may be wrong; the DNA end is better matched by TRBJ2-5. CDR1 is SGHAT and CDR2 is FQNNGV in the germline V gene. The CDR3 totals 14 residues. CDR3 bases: TGTGCCAGCAGCCTGGGGACGTTCCAAGAGACCCAGTACTTC. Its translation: CASSLGTFQETQYF.

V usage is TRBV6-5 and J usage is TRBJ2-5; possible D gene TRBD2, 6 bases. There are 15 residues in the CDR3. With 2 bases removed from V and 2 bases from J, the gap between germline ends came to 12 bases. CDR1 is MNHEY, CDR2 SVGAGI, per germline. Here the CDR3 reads CASSYGSGEQETQYF. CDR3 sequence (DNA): TGTGCCAGCAGTTACGGTAGCGGAGAGCAAGAGACCCAGTACTTC.

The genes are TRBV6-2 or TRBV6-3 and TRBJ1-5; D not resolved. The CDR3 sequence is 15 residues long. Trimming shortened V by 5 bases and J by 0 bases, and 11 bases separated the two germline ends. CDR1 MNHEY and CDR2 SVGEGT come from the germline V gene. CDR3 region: CASSQDLISNQPQHF. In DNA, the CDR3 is TGTGCCAGCAGTCAGGACTTGATTAGCAATCAGCCCCAGCATTTT.

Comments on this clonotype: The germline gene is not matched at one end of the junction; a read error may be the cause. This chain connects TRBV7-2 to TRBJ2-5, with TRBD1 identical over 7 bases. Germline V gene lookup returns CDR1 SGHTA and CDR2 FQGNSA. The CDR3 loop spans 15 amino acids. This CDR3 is CASSQGWAGGETQYF. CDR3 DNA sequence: TGCGCCAGCAGCCAAGGCTGGGCAGGGGGAGAGACCCAGTACTTC.

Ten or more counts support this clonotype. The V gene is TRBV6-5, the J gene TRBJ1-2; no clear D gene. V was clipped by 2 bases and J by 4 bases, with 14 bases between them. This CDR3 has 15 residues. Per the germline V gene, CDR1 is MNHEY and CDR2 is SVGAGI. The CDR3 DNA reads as TGTGCCAGCAGTTACGATTCGAGTGGGTCCTATGGCTACACCTTC. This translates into CASSYDSSGSYGYTF.

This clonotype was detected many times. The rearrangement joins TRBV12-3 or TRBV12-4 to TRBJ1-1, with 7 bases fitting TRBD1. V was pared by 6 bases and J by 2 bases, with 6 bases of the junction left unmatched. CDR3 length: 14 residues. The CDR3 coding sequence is TGTGCCAGCAGATCGACAGGGCCAAACACTGAAGCTTTCTTT. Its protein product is CASRSTGPNTEAFF.

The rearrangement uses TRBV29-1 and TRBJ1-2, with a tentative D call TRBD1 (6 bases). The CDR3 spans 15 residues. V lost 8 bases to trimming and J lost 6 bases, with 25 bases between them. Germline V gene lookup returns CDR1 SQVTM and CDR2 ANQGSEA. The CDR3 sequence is CSLSNAANRGHGYTF. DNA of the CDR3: TGCAGCCTATCGAACGCGGCTAACCGGGGGCATGGCTACACCTTC.

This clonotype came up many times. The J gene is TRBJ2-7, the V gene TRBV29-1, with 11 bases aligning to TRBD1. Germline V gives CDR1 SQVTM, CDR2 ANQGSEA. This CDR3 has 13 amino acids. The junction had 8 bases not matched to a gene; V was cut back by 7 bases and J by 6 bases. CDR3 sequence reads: CSASGQGVAEQYF. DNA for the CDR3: TGCAGCGCTTCGGGACAGGGGGTCGCCGAGCAGTACTTC.

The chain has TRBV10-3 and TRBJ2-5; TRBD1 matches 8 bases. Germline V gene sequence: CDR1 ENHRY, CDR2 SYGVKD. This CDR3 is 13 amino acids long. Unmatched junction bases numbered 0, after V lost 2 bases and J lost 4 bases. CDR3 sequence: CAISEGQGETQYF. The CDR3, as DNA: TGTGCCATCAGTGAGGGACAGGGAGAGACCCAGTACTTC.

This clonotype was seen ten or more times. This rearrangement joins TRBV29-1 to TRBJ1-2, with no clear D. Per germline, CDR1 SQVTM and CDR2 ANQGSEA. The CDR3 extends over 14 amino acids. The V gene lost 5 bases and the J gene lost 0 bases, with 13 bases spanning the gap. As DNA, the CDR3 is TGCAGCGTTCAACTTGACATCGCTAACTATGGCTACACCTTC. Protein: CSVQLDIANYGYTF. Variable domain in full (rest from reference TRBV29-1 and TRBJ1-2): SAVISQKPSRDICQRGTSLTIQCQVDSQVTMMFWYRQQPGQSLTLIATANQGSEATYESGFVIDKFPISRPNLTFSTLTVSNMSPEDSSIYLCSVQLDIANYGYTFGSGTRLTVV.

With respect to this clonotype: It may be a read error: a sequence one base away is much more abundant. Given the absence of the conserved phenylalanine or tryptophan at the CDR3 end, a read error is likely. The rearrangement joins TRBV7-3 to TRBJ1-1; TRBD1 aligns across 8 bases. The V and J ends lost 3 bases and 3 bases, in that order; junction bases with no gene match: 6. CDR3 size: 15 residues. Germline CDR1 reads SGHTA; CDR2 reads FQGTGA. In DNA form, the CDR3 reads TGTGCCAGCAGCTTGGCAGGGGGCGATTACACTGAAGCTTTCCTT. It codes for CASSLAGGDYTEAFL.

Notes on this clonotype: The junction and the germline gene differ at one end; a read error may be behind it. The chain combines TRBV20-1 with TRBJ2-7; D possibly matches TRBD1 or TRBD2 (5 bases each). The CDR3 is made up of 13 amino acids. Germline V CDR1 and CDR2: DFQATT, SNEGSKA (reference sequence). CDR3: CSARDQTDYEQHF. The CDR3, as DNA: TGCAGTGCTAGAGATCAGACAGACTACGAGCAGCACTTC.

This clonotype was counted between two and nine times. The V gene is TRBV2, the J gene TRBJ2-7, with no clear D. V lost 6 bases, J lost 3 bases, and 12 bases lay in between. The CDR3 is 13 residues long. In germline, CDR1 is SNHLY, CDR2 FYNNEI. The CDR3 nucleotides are TGTGCCAGCAGCTGGCAGGAGTTCTACGAGCAGTACTTC. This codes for CASSWQEFYEQYF.

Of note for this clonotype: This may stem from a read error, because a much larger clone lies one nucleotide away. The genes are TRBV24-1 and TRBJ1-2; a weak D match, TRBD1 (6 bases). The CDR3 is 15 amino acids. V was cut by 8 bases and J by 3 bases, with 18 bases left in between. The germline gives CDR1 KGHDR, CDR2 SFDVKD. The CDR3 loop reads CATNDPGTLHYGYTF. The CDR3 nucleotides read TGTGCCACCAATGACCCTGGGACATTGCACTATGGCTACACCTTC.

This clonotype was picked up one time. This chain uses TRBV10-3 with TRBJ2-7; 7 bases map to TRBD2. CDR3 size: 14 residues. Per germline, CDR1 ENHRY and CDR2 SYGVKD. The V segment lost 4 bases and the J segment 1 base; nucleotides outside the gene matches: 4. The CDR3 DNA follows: TGTGCCATCAGTGCAACCGGGAGGTCCTACGAGCAGTACTTC. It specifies CAISATGRSYEQYF.

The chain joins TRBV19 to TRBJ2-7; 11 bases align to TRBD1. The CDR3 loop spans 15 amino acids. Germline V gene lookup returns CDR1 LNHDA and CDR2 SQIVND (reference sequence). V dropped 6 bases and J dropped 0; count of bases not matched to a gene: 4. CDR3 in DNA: TGTGCCAGTAGGCCGGGACAGGGGGACTCCTACGAGCAGTACTTC. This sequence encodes CASRPGQGDSYEQYF.

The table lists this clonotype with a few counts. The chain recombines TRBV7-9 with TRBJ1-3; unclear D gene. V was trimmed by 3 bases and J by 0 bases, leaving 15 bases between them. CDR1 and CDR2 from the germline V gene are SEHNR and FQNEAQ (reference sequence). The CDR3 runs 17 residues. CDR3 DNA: TGTGCCAGCAGCTTGAGTTTCGGCGGGAGCTCTGGAAACACCATATATTTT. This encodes CASSLSFGGSSGNTIYF.

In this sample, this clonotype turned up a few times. The CDR3 here is CSARAGTGVPYGYTF. For the CDR3, the DNA is TGCAGTGCTAGGGCCGGGACAGGGGTTCCCTATGGCTACACCTTC. The chain uses TRBV20-1 and TRBJ1-2, with TRBD1 identical over 10 bases. Germline V gives CDR1 DFQATT, CDR2 SNEGSKA (reference sequence). This CDR3 region has 15 residues. J lost 4 bases, V lost 3 bases, and 8 bases had no gene match.

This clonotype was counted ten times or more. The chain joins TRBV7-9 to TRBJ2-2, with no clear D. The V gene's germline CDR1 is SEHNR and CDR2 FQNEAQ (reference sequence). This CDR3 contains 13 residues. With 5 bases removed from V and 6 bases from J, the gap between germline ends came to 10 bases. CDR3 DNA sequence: TGTGCCAGCAGCAAAGAAAACGCCGGGGAGCTGTTTTTT. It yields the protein CASSKENAGELFF.